This entry describes one T cell receptor beta chain. Its matching antigen is unknown. The data belong to a study of cytomegalovirus exposure and HLA in healthy donors. This CDR3 is 14 amino acids long. CDR1 is SGHAT and CDR2 is FQNNGV in the germline V gene. V was cut by 3 bases and J by 3 bases, with 9 bases left in between. PCR was performed using 60 Vbeta and 13 Jbeta primers. Sequencing used immunoSEQ multiplex PCR; TCRdb keeps in-frame clones, though not all of them. The sample has about 160,000 clones; roughly 87% are singletons. Whole-study results and caveats: Highly shared variants forming one cluster were likely a sequencing artifact.

The rearrangement links TRBV11-2 to TRBJ2-1, with D possibly being TRBD2 (6 bases). This sequence was found in a woman in her 30s in good health and CMV-seronegative. What was sequenced was PBMCs. The CDR3 loop reads CASSLAGNYNEQFF. For the CDR3, the DNA is TGTGCCAGCAGCTTGGCGGGAAACTACAATGAGCAGTTCTTC.